This TCR beta chain originates from a study of identical twins. Overall study findings and caveats: Compared with models, monozygotic twins showed more out-of-frame TCR alpha sharing. Alpha sequences out of frame and shared by twins had excess low generation probability.

Points on this clonotype: The antigen remains unidentified.

The CDR3 has 17 amino acids. V dropped 0 bases and J dropped 2 bases, with 17 bases sitting between them. CDR1 is DFQATT, CDR2 SNEGSKA, per germline (reference sequence). TCRdb used MiXCR to reprocess the 5' RACE reads, holding one entry per CDR3 protein. The sample holds around 530,000 distinct CDR3 sequences, 13% to 15% seen once. These data also featured in a second study, about yellow fever vaccine responses in identical twins. As that report states: A vaccine T cell response that seemed partly convergent and partly personalized was reported in twins.

Sequencing input: CD4+ T cells sorted from blood. J is TRBJ2-1 and V is TRBV20-1; D tentatively fits TRBD1 or TRBD2 (7 bases each). This receptor was identified in a woman aged 18-29 years in good health. CDR3 residues: CSARDPVRGGTYNEQFF. The CDR3 bases are TGCAGTGCTAGAGATCCGGTCAGGGGGGGGACCTACAATGAGCAGTTCTTC.